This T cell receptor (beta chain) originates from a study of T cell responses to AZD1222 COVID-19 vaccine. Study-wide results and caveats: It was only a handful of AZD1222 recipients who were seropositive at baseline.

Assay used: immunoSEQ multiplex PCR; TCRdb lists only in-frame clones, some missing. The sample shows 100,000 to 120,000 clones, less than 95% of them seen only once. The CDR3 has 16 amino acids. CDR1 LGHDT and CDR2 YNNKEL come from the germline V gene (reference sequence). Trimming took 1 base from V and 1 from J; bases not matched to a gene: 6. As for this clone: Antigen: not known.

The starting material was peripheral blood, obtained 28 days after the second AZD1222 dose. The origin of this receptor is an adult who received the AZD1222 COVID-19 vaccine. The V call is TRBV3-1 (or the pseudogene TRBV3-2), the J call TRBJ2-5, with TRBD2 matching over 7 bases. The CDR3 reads CASSQVPWEGQETQYF. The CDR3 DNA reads TGTGCCAGCAGCCAAGTGCCCTGGGAGGGCCAAGAGACCCAGTACTTC.